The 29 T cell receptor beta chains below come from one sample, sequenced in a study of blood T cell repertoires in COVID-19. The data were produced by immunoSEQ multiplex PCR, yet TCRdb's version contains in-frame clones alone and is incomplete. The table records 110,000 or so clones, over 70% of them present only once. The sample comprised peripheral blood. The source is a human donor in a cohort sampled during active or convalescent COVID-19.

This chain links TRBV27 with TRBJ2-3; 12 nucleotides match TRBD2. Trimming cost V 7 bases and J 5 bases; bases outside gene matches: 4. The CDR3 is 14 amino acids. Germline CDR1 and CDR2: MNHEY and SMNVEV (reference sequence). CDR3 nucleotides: TGTGCCAGCACCAGACTAGCGGGGGTAGATACGCAGTATTTT. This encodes CASTRLAGVDTQYF.

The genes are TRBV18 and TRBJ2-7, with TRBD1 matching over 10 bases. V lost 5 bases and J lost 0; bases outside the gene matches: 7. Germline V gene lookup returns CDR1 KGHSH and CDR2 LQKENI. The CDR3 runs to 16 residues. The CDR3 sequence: CASSAGRDRGSYEQYF. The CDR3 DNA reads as TGTGCCAGCTCAGCTGGCCGGGACAGGGGCTCCTACGAGCAGTACTTC.

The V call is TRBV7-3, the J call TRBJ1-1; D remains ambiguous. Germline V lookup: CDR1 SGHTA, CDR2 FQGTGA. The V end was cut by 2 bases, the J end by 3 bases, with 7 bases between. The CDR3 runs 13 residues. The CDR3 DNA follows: TGTGCCAGCAGCTTAGGACTATACACTGAAGCTTTCTTT. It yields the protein CASSLGLYTEAFF.

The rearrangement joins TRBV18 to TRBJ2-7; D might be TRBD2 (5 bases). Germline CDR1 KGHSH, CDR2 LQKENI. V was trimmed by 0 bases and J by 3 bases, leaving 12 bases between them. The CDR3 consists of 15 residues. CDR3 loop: CASSPPKGLFYEQYF. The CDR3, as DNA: TGTGCCAGCTCACCACCAAAAGGACTGTTCTACGAGCAGTACTTC. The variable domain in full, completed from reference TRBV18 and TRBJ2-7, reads NAGVMQNPRHLVRRRGQEARLRCSPMKGHSHVYWYRQLPEEGLKFMVYLQKENIIDESGMPKERFSAEFPKEGPSILRIQQVVRGDSAAYFCASSPPKGLFYEQYFGPGTRLTVT.

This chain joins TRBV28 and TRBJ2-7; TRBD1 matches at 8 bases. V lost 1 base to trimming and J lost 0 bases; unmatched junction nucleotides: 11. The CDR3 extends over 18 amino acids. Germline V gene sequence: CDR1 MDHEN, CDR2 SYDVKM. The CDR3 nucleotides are TGTGCCAGCAGTTTATTCGACCGACAGGGGACGAGCTCCTACGAGCAGTACTTC. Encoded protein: CASSLFDRQGTSSYEQYF.

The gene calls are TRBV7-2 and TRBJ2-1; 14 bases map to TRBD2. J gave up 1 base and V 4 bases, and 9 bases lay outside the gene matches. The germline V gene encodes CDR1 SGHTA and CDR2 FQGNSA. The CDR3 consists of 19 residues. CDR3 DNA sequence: TGTGCCAGCAGCTCCAGGACTAGCGGGAGGCCGGCTTCCTACAATGAGCAGTTCTTC. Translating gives CASSSRTSGRPASYNEQFF.

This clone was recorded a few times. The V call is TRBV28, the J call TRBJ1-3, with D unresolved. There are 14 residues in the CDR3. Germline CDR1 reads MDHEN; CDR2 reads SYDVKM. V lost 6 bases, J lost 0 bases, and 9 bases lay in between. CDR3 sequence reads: CASRLRVSGNTIYF. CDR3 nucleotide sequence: TGTGCCAGCAGGTTGAGGGTCTCTGGAAACACCATATATTTT.

The CDR3 region is CASRVTLSEYIQYF. The CDR3 bases are TGTGCCAGCAGGGTGACTCTCTCGGAATACATTCAGTACTTC. This chain uses TRBV6-5 with TRBJ2-4; no clear D. Germline loops: CDR1 MNHEY, CDR2 SVGAGI. V was pared by 6 bases and J by 8 bases, with 17 bases between. The CDR3 sequence is 14 residues long.

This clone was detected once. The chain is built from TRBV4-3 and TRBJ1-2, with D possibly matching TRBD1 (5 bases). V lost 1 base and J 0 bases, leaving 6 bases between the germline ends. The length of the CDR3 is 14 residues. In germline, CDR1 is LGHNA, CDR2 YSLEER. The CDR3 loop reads CASSQVGANYGYTF. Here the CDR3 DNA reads TGCGCCAGCAGCCAAGTAGGGGCTAACTATGGCTACACCTTC.

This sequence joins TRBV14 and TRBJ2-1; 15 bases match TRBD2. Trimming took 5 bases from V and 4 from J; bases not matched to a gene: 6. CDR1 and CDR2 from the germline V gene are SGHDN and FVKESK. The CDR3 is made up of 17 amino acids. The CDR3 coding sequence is TGTGCCAGCAGCAAGGGACTAGCGGGAGGTAATTACAATGAGCAGTTCTTC. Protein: CASSKGLAGGNYNEQFF.

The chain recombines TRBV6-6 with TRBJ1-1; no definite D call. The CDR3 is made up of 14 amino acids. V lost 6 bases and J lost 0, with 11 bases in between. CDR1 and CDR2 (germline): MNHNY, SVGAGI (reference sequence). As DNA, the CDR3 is TGTGCCAGCAGGGAGCGGTCCGTGAACACTGAAGCTTTCTTT. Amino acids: CASRERSVNTEAFF.

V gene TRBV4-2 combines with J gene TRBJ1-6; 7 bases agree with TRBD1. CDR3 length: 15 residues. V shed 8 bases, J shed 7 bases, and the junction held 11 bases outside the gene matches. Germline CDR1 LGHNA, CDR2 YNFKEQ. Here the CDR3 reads CASSIEGARNSPLHF. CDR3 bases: TGTGCCAGCTCAATCGAGGGGGCGCGGAATTCACCCCTCCACTTT.

CDR3 protein: CASGLVLSADSYNEQFF. CDR3 coding DNA: TGTGCTAGTGGTTTGGTATTATCGGCGGACTCCTACAATGAGCAGTTCTTC. The chain combines TRBV12-5 with TRBJ2-1; no clear D gene. V shed 0 bases and J shed 0 bases, with 12 bases lying between them. The germline CDR1 and CDR2 sequences are LGHNT and FRNRAP. The CDR3 runs to 17 residues.

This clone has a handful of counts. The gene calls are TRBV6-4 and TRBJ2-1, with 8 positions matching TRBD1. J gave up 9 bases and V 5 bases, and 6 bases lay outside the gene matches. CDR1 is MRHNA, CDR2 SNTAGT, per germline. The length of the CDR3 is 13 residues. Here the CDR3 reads CASSLTGALEQFF. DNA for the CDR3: TGTGCCAGCAGTCTGACAGGGGCCCTTGAGCAGTTCTTC.

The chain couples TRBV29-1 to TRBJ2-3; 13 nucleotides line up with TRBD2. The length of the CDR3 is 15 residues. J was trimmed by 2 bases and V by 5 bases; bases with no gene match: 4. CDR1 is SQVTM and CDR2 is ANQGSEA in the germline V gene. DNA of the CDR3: TGCAGCGTTTATACTAGCGGGAGGGCCACAGATACGCAGTATTTT. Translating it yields CSVYTSGRATDTQYF.

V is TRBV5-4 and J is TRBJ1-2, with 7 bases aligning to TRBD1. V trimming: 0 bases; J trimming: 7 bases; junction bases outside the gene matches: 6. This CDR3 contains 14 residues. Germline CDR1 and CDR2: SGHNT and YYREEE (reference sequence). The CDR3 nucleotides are TGTGCCAGCAGCTTGGCTCCCGCAGGGGGTGGCTACACCTTC. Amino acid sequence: CASSLAPAGGGYTF.

The chain's CDR3 is CASSSITGQGPEAFF. CDR3 bases: TGTGCCAGCAGTTCGATTACCGGACAGGGGCCTGAAGCTTTCTTT. The chain combines TRBV27 with TRBJ1-1; 9 bases fit TRBD1. The CDR3 totals 15 residues. In germline, CDR1 is MNHEY, CDR2 SMNVEV (reference sequence). The junction had 9 bases not matched to a gene; V was cut back by 4 bases and J by 6 bases.

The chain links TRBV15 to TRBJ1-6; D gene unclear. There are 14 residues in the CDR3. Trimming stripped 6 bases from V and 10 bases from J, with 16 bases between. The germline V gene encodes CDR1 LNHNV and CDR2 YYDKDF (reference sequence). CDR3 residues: CATRIGRTGSPLHF. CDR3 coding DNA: TGTGCCACCAGAATCGGTAGGACGGGGTCACCCCTCCACTTT.

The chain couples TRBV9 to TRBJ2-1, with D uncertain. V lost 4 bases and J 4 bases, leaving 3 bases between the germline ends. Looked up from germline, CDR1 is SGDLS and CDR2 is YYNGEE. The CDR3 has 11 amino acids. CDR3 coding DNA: TGTGCCAGCAGCCTTTACAATGAGCAGTTCTTC. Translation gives CASSLYNEQFF.

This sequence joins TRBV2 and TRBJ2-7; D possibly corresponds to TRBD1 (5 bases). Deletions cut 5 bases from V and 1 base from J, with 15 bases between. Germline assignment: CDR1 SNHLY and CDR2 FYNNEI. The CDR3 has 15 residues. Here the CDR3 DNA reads TGTGCCAGCAGTAGCACAGGAATAGGTTCCTACGAGCAGTACTTC. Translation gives CASSSTGIGSYEQYF.

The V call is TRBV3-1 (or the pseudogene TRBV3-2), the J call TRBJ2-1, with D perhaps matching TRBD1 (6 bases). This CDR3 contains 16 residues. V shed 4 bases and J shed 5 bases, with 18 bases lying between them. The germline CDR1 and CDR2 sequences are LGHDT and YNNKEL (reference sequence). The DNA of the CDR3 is TGTGCCAGCAGCCCCCCCTTCCTCAGGGGAAACAATGAGCAGTTCTTC. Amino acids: CASSPPFLRGNNEQFF.

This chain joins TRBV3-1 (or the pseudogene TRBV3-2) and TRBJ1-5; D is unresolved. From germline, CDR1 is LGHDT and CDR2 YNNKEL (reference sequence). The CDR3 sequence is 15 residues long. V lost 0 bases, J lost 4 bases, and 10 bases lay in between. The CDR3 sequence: CASSQEATGNQPQHF. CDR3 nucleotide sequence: TGTGCCAGCAGCCAAGAGGCGACGGGAAATCAGCCCCAGCATTTT.

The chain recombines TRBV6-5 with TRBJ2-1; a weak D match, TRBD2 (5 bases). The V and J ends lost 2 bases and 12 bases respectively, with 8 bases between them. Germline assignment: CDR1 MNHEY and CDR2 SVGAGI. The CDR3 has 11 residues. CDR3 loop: CASSYGRLQFF. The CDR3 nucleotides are TGTGCCAGCAGTTACGGGAGATTGCAGTTCTTC.

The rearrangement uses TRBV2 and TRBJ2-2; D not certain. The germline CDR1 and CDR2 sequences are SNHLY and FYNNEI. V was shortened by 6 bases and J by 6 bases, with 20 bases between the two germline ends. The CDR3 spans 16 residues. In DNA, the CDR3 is TGTGCCAGCAGCCCCCGTGGTGATAGAATGGCCGGGGAGCTGTTTTTT. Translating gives CASSPRGDRMAGELFF.

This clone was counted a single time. In nucleotides, the CDR3 is TGTGCCAGCAGCCAATTTGGGGGGAGGAAACTGTTTTTT. Translated, it gives CASSQFGGRKLFF. The rearrangement joins TRBV3-1 (or the pseudogene TRBV3-2) to TRBJ1-4; D might be TRBD1 (5 bases). V gave up 2 bases and J gave up 11 bases, with 12 bases separating them. Looked up from germline, CDR1 is LGHDT and CDR2 is YNNKEL (reference sequence). This CDR3 is 13 amino acids long.

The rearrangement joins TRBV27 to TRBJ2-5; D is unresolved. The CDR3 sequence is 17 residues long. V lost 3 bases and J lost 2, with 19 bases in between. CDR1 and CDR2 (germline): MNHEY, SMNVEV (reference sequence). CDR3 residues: CASSFSRYSRAQETQYF. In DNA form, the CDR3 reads TGTGCCAGCAGTTTTTCCCGGTACTCGCGTGCTCAAGAGACCCAGTACTTC.

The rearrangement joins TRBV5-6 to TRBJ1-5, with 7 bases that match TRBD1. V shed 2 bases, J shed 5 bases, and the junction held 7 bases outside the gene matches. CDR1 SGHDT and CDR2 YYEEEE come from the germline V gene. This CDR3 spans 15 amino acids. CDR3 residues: CASSFWTGWDQPQHF. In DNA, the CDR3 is TGTGCCAGCAGCTTTTGGACAGGTTGGGATCAGCCCCAGCATTTT.

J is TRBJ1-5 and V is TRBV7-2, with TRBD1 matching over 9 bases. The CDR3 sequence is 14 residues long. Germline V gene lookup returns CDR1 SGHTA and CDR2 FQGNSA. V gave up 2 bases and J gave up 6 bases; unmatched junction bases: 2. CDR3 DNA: TGTGCCAGCAGCTTATGGGGACAGGGTCAGCCCCAGCATTTT. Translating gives CASSLWGQGQPQHF. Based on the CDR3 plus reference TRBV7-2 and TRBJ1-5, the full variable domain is GAGVSQSPSNKVTEKGKDVELRCDPISGHTALYWYRQSLGQGLEFLIYFQGNSAPDKSGLPSDRFSAERTGGSVSTLTIQRTQQEDSAVYLCASSLWGQGQPQHFGDGTRLSIL.

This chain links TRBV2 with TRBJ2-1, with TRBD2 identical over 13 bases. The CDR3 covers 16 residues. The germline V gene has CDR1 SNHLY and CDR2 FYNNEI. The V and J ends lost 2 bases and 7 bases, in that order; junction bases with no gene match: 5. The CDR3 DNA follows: TGTGCCAGCAGTGAAATTCAGACTAGCGGGGGGAATGAGCAGTTCTTC. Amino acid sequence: CASSEIQTSGGNEQFF.